A selection of T cell receptor beta chains follows, all from one sample in a study of T cells in Graves' hyperthyroidism and ophthalmopathy. TCRdb re-called the multiplex PCR reads with MiXCR, one entry per CDR3 protein. The sample has more than 350,000 distinct CDR3 sequences, about 15% seen once; the top ten hold roughly a fifth. The sample comprised blood. Source of these receptors: a woman aged 60-70 years with Graves' ophthalmopathy. Each CDR3 is given with its conserved first and last residue. D genes are given only for firm matches. Size is omitted from some rows. Given values are once, few, many or a class for expanded clones.

size	V	J	D	DNA	CDR3
many	TRBV7-2	TRBJ2-7	TRBD2	TGTGCCAGCAGCTTAGGGGGACTATCCGAGCAGTACTTC	CASSLGGLSEQYF
once	TRBV7-3	TRBJ2-6	NA	TGTGCCAGCAGCTTAGAAGGGTCATCTGGGGCCAACGTCCTGACTTTC	CASSLEGSSGANVLTF
few	TRBV6-5	TRBJ2-7	NA	TGTGCCAGCAGTTACTCGAATGGACGGGAGCAGTACTTC	CASSYSNGREQYF
few	TRBV19	TRBJ2-1	NA	TGTGCCAGTAGTATTCACGGGCGGGATGAGCAGTTCTTC	CASSIHGRDEQFF
many	TRBV28	TRBJ1-5	TRBD1	TGTGCCAGCAGGAGACAGGGTATTCAGCCCCAGCATTTT	CASRRQGIQPQHF
few	TRBV10-2	TRBJ1-1	NA	TGCGCCAGCACCGACAGGATGAACACTGAAGCTTTCTTT	CASTDRMNTEAFF
NA	TRBV5-4	TRBJ2-2	NA	TGTGCCAGCAGCTCCAAACAGCGGATTGGCACCGGGGAGCTGTTTTTT	CASSSKQRIGTGELFF
few	TRBV7-9	TRBJ2-2	NA	TGTGCCAGTCGGCAGATCAGCACCGGGGAGCTGTTTTTT	CASRQISTGELFF
NA	TRBV5-1	TRBJ2-1	TRBD2	TGCGCCAGCCTCGCGGTAGCGGGTTCCTACAATGAGCAGTTCTTC	CASLAVAGSYNEQFF
many	TRBV7-8	TRBJ2-1	NA	TGTGCCAGCAGCTTAAAGCGGGTCGTAAGGGGCAATGAGCAGTTCTTC	CASSLKRVVRGNEQFF
many	TRBV20-1	TRBJ2-2	NA	TGCAGTGCTCGCGGACTCCCGTTAAGCACCGGGGAGCTGTTTTTT	CSARGLPLSTGELFF
many	TRBV30	TRBJ1-5	NA	TGTGCCTGGAGTTCCGACACCAATCAGCCCCAGCATTTT	CAWSSDTNQPQHF
many	TRBV20-1	TRBJ2-5	TRBD1	TGCAGTGCTGCGGGGACAGGGGGCTTTGGAGAGACCCAGTACTTC	CSAAGTGGFGETQYF
many	TRBV20-1	TRBJ2-1	NA	TGCAGTGCCCTAGGGACCACCGGTATCGGTGAGCAGTTCTTC	CSALGTTGIGEQFF
NA	TRBV9	TRBJ2-7	NA	TGTGCCAGCAGCACCGAACCATCGGGACTTTTAGCAGAGCAGTACTTC	CASSTEPSGLLAEQYF
few	TRBV19	TRBJ2-1	TRBD1	TGTGCCAGTAGTATACAGCGGACAGGGGTGGCTGAGCAGTTCTTC	CASSIQRTGVAEQFF
NA	TRBV24-1	TRBJ2-3	NA	TGTGCCACCAGTGACCCAGAGACAGATACGCAGTATTTT	CATSDPETDTQYF
many	TRBV18	TRBJ2-7	NA	TGTGCCAGCTCACCTAGTCAGGGGCAGGGGAACGAGCAGTACTTC	CASSPSQGQGNEQYF
few	TRBV30	TRBJ2-3	NA	TGTGCCTGGAGTCTCCGTGGGGGAGGTGGTACAGATACGCAGTATTTT	CAWSLRGGGGTDTQYF
many	TRBV30	TRBJ2-2	NA	TGTGCCTGGACCCCCGGCAGGGGGAACACCGGGGAGCTGTTTTTT	CAWTPGRGNTGELFF
many	TRBV20-1	TRBJ1-5	TRBD1	TGCAGTGCTAGTATTCCCAGGGGGGGCAATCAGCCCCAGCATTTT	CSASIPRGGNQPQHF
NA	TRBV20-1	TRBJ2-3	TRBD1	TGCAGTGCTAGTGAAGCTCAGGGGACAGAAGATACGCAGTATTTT	CSASEAQGTEDTQYF
NA	TRBV2	TRBJ2-1	TRBD1	TGTGCCAGCAGTGCGAGACAGGGGGCTTACAATGAGCAGTTCTTC	CASSARQGAYNEQFF
many	TRBV7-9	TRBJ2-5	NA	TGTGCCAGCAGCCATACACAAGAGACCCAGTACTTC	CASSHTQETQYF
many	TRBV30	TRBJ2-1	TRBD2	TGTGCCATGTCCCGGGAGGGCTGGAATGAGCAGTTCTTC	CAMSREGWNEQFF